This T cell receptor beta chain is drawn from a study of blood T cell repertoires in COVID-19. Germline V gives CDR1 MGHRA, CDR2 YSYEKL. The CDR3 spans 14 residues. The V and J ends lost 4 bases and 5 bases, in that order; junction bases with no gene match: 2. Authors' methods: By means of reference gene primer amplification, nucleated cell counts were estimated. Data came from immunoSEQ multiplex PCR; TCRdb stores just in-frame clones and leaves some out. The V and J calls and the clone size are those of that table, but D and trimming were determined from the DNA. The table shows more than 80,000 clones, with 70% to 90% occurring only once.

This TCR derives from an elderly woman with COVID-19, enrolled during active disease. The chain couples TRBV4-1 to TRBJ1-5, with TRBD1 identical over 10 bases. The sequencing sample was made of peripheral blood. The CDR3 DNA reads as TGCGCCAGCAGCCTGGGGACAGGGGATCAGCCCCAGCATTTT. Its protein is CASSLGTGDQPQHF.